These 25 T cell receptor beta chains were all obtained from the same sample, sequenced in a study of OX40 agonist ivuxolimab in advanced cancers. Clones were sequenced by immunoSEQ multiplex PCR, and TCRdb holds only the in-frame ones, with some missing. The table lists approximately 81,000 clones, more than 75% of them singletons, with 0.4% to 0.6% in the top ten. Material: CD4+ or CD8+ T cells sorted from blood, obtained in a trial of the OX40 agonist ivuxolimab. The receptors were gathered from an adult with an advanced solid tumor such as melanoma, head and neck, liver or kidney cancer.

The V and J genes are TRBV2 and TRBJ2-2; no clear D gene. This CDR3 has 12 amino acids. Germline CDR1 reads SNHLY; CDR2 reads FYNNEI. The V gene lost 1 base and the J gene lost 3 bases, with 0 bases spanning the gap. The DNA for the CDR3 is TGTGCCAGCAGTGAAGACACCGGGGAGCTGTTTTTT. It encodes CASSEDTGELFF.

The chain is built from TRBV4-3 and TRBJ1-4; D possibly corresponds to TRBD1 (6 bases). The V and J ends lost 0 bases and 8 bases respectively, with 13 bases between them. The germline CDR1 and CDR2 sequences are LGHNA and YSLEER. This CDR3 is 15 amino acids long. CDR3: CASSQEPGRGEKLFF. Here the CDR3 DNA reads TGCGCCAGCAGCCAAGAACCCGGTAGGGGGGAAAAACTGTTTTTT.

The genes are TRBV6-1 and TRBJ1-1; D unresolved. The CDR3 has 14 residues. Trimming took off 7 bases at V and 1 base at J, with 13 bases between the two ends. Germline values: CDR1 MNHNS, CDR2 SASEGT. CDR3 bases: TGTGCCAGCACCACTAACGCGGGGAACACTGAAGCTTTCTTT. Protein sequence: CASTTNAGNTEAFF.

The chain combines TRBV5-1 with TRBJ2-7, with D maybe TRBD2 (5 bases). Trimming removed 1 base from V and 4 bases from J, with 21 bases in between. The germline gives CDR1 SGHRS, CDR2 YFSETQ. The CDR3 length is 17 residues. CDR3 DNA: TGCGCCAGCAGCTTGACCCCCCTGGGAAGCGGAGAATACGAGCAGTACTTC. Protein sequence: CASSLTPLGSGEYEQYF.

The genes are TRBV7-6 and TRBJ2-7; D is possibly TRBD1 (5 bases). The CDR3 is made up of 15 amino acids. In germline, CDR1 is SGHVS, CDR2 FNYEAQ. V was pared by 2 bases and J by 2 bases, with 13 bases between. The CDR3 DNA reads TGTGCCAGCAGCTTAAGGCCAGGGATGGCCTACGAGCAGTACTTC. Translation: CASSLRPGMAYEQYF.

V and J are TRBV9 and TRBJ1-2; D uncertain. This CDR3 contains 15 residues. Germline loops: CDR1 SGDLS, CDR2 YYNGEE. Between the trimmed V and J ends, which lost 3 bases and 4 bases, there was a span of 16 bases. CDR3 loop: CASSASSEKVYGYTF. CDR3 in DNA: TGTGCCAGCAGCGCCTCTTCGGAGAAGGTCTATGGCTACACCTTC.

This chain links TRBV19 with TRBJ1-1, with D possibly TRBD1 on 5 matching bases. The CDR3 length is 16 residues. With 1 base removed from V and 1 base from J, the gap between germline ends came to 13 bases. The germline V gene has CDR1 LNHDA and CDR2 SQIVND (reference sequence). CDR3 sequence: CASSIGGTARNTEAFF. CDR3 in DNA: TGTGCCAGTAGTATAGGTGGGACTGCGAGGAACACTGAAGCTTTCTTT.

The V gene is TRBV14, the J gene TRBJ1-6, with D possibly matching TRBD1 (5 bases). The V gene lost 4 bases and the J gene lost 8 bases, with 12 bases spanning the gap. Germline V gene lookup returns CDR1 SGHDN and CDR2 FVKESK. This CDR3 has 14 residues. In DNA, the CDR3 is TGTGCCAGCAGCCCGGGGCGGGAGTATTCACCCCTCCACTTT. Its protein is CASSPGREYSPLHF.

This clone appeared once. The DNA for the CDR3 is TGTGCCAGCAGTGAGAGACGAGGGGACGGTGGCTACACCTTC. Translated: CASSERRGDGGYTF. V gene TRBV2 combines with J gene TRBJ1-2, with a tentative D call TRBD1 (5 bases). The CDR3 runs 14 residues. In germline, CDR1 is SNHLY, CDR2 FYNNEI. With 3 bases removed from V and 7 bases from J, the gap between germline ends came to 15 bases.

This sequence joins TRBV6-1 and TRBJ2-2; 7 bases line up with TRBD1. The CDR3 totals 14 residues. The V and J ends lost 6 bases and 5 bases, in that order; junction bases with no gene match: 6. CDR1 MNHNS and CDR2 SASEGT come from the germline V gene. The CDR3 sequence is CASRADRATGELFF. The CDR3, as DNA: TGTGCCAGCAGGGCCGACAGGGCTACCGGGGAGCTGTTTTTT.

The gene calls are TRBV5-6 and TRBJ2-7, with D possibly matching TRBD2 (6 bases). This CDR3 contains 17 residues. Trimming stripped 3 bases from V and 0 bases from J, with 19 bases between. Germline lookup yields CDR1 SGHDT and CDR2 YYEEEE. CDR3 protein: CASSYRQLPTSSYEQYF. Here the CDR3 DNA reads TGTGCCAGCAGCTACCGACAACTACCGACTAGCTCCTACGAGCAGTACTTC.

This clone was seen just once. The rearrangement links TRBV27 to TRBJ1-3; possible D gene TRBD1, 5 bases. This CDR3 spans 14 amino acids. Germline CDR1 is MNHEY and CDR2 is SMNVEV (reference sequence). V lost 4 bases, J lost 2 bases, and 9 bases lay in between. The CDR3 DNA reads as TGTGCCAGCAGTTCAAGGGGTCCTGGAAACACCATATATTTT. Its translation: CASSSRGPGNTIYF.

A word on this clone: Compared with germline, one end of the junction differs, possibly owing to a read error. The chain joins TRBV7-7 to TRBJ2-5; 8 nucleotides align to TRBD1. This CDR3 is built from 13 residues. Germline V lookup: CDR1 SSHAT, CDR2 FNYEAQ (reference sequence). In DNA, the CDR3 is TGTGCTAGCAGCTTAGACAGGGGCGAGACCCAGTACTTC. Encoded protein: CASSLDRGETQYF. Full variable domain (rest looked up from reference TRBV7-7 and TRBJ2-5): GAGVSQSPRYKVTKRGQDVTLRCDPISSHATLYWYQQALGQGPEFLTYFNYEAQPDKSGLPSDRFSAERPEGSISTLTIQRTEQRDSAMYRCASSLDRGETQYFGPGTRLLVL.

This rearrangement joins TRBV21-1 to TRBJ2-4; the table's D call, TRBD2, was not checked against the DNA. TRBV21-1 is listed as a pseudogene. The CDR3 is 17 residues long. In DNA, the CDR3 is TGTGCCAGCAGGACCTACCCCTCGGGAAGGGCCAAAAACATTCAGTACTTC. Its translation: CASRTYPSGRAKNIQYF.

This sequence joins TRBV5-1 and TRBJ1-4, with a possible D match to TRBD1 (5 bases). The CDR3 is made up of 14 amino acids. The ends were cut back, 4 bases at V and 8 bases at J, with 15 bases in the middle. Germline CDR1 and CDR2: SGHRS and YFSETQ. This CDR3 reads CASSDTQVGEKLFF. The DNA of the CDR3 is TGCGCCAGCAGCGACACACAGGTGGGGGAAAAACTGTTTTTT.

The chain uses TRBV14 and TRBJ2-3; the D is unclear. The CDR3 covers 11 residues. The germline V and J ends were trimmed by 3 bases and 4 bases, with 2 bases remaining between them. In germline, CDR1 is SGHDN, CDR2 FVKESK. For the CDR3, the DNA is TGTGCCAGCAGCCACTCAGATACGCAGTATTTT. Translating it yields CASSHSDTQYF.

The sample holds one count of this clone. The chain recombines TRBV4-3 with TRBJ2-7, with 8 bases identical to TRBD1. The CDR3 totals 15 residues. Unmatched junction bases numbered 10, after V lost 4 bases and J lost 5 bases. Germline V gene sequence: CDR1 LGHNA, CDR2 YSLEER. The CDR3 DNA is TGCGCCAGCAGCCTCGACAGGGGACGCGGGGACGAGCAGTACTTC. This encodes CASSLDRGRGDEQYF.

This chain joins TRBV7-9 and TRBJ2-3, with no clear D. CDR3 length: 14 residues. Trimming shortened V by 7 bases and J by 3 bases, and 14 bases separated the two germline ends. In germline, CDR1 is SEHNR, CDR2 FQNEAQ (reference sequence). The CDR3 here is CASTPGRRTDTQYF. CDR3 in DNA: TGTGCCAGCACCCCCGGTAGGCGGACAGATACGCAGTATTTT.

The J gene is TRBJ2-3, the V gene TRBV6-1; 7 nucleotides match TRBD2. In germline, CDR1 is MNHNS, CDR2 SASEGT. Germline trimming cut 4 bases from V and 5 bases from J; bases unmatched to any gene: 9. This CDR3 region has 15 residues. The chain's CDR3 is CASSGEWGGGDTQYF. The CDR3 nucleotides are TGTGCCAGCAGTGGAGAGTGGGGGGGAGGAGATACGCAGTATTTT.

This chain joins TRBV6-6 and TRBJ2-7; 7 nucleotides match TRBD2. The ends lost 2 bases at V and 4 bases at J; junction bases unmatched: 11. The CDR3 extends over 16 amino acids. Germline CDR1 and CDR2: MNHNY and SVGAGI (reference sequence). The CDR3 DNA sequence: TGTGCCAGCAGTTACCCCGCGAACGGGGGGAGTTACGAGCAGTACTTC. Residues: CASSYPANGGSYEQYF.

V usage is TRBV7-2 and J usage is TRBJ1-1; D remains unclear. Germline lookup yields CDR1 SGHTA and CDR2 FQGNSA. Trimming took off 8 bases at V and 0 bases at J, with 13 bases between the two ends. This CDR3 is built from 14 residues. The CDR3, as DNA: TGTGCCAGCGCCCACGCCGAGGTGAACACTGAAGCTTTCTTT. Translating gives CASAHAEVNTEAFF.

The J gene is TRBJ2-7, the V gene TRBV6-1, with D perhaps being TRBD1 or TRBD2 (5 bases each). The germline V and J ends were trimmed by 5 bases and 0 bases, with 8 bases remaining between them. The CDR3 is 13 residues long. Germline V gives CDR1 MNHNS, CDR2 SASEGT. The CDR3 coding sequence is TGTGCCAGCAGTCGGGACGGCTCCTACGAGCAGTACTTC. Translated: CASSRDGSYEQYF.

The gene calls are TRBV5-1 and TRBJ1-1; maybe TRBD1 (5 bases). CDR1 SGHRS and CDR2 YFSETQ come from the germline V gene. This CDR3 region has 14 residues. V lost 4 bases to trimming and J lost 6 bases, with 16 bases between them. The CDR3 DNA reads as TGCGCCAGCAGCAACCCCGCTGGGGGGGCTGAAGCTTTCTTT. Translated: CASSNPAGGAEAFF.

The gene calls are TRBV5-1 and TRBJ2-1; tentative D call: TRBD1 (5 bases). V lost 4 bases, J lost 3 bases, and 20 bases lay in between. In germline, CDR1 is SGHRS, CDR2 YFSETQ. The CDR3 has 17 amino acids. CDR3 loop: CASSPGFEGVGYNEQFF. CDR3 nucleotides: TGCGCCAGCAGCCCCGGATTCGAAGGGGTGGGCTACAATGAGCAGTTCTTC.

On this clone itself: The same CDR3 also results from other DNA sequences found in this sample. CDR3 in amino acids: CASSPDRYEQYF. The CDR3 region has the DNA TGTGCCAGCAGCCCCGACCGCTACGAGCAGTACTTC. V is TRBV7-3 and J is TRBJ2-7; D is undetermined. The CDR3 runs to 12 residues. Trimming pared 5 bases from V and 3 bases from J, leaving 8 bases between. CDR1 is SGHTA and CDR2 is FQGTGA in the germline V gene.